This entry is about one T cell receptor beta chain. The target antigen is unknown. TCRbeta libraries averaged roughly 40,000 productive templates per sample. Sequenced by immunoSEQ multiplex PCR; TCRdb stores in-frame clones only, minus some. The top ten clones hold approximately 8% of a sample with 15,000 or so clones, about nine tenths of them seen once. This sample was included in a study of STAT3 mutations in large granular lymphocyte leukemia. Study-wide findings and caveats: Every T-cell large granular lymphocyte leukemia patient had at least one immunodominant TCR beta clonotype. Treatment regimens differed across patients between samplings.

This CDR3 region has 15 residues. V shed 1 base, J shed 8 bases, and the junction held 6 bases outside the gene matches. Germline V gives CDR1 SGHNT, CDR2 YYREEE (reference sequence). This sequence joins TRBV5-4 and TRBJ2-7, with 13 bases matching TRBD2. The clonotype was recovered from a woman in her 50s with T-cell large granular lymphocyte leukemia. Some clones in this sample may be carry-over from other donors' samples. Sequencing was done on a sample of peripheral blood mononuclear cells. The CDR3 nucleotides read TGTGCCAGCAGCTTGCTAGGGACTAGCGGGATTAAGCAGTACTTC. Residues: CASSLLGTSGIKQYF. The full variable domain, with the rest looked up from reference TRBV5-4 and TRBJ2-7, is ETGVTQSPTHLIKTRGQQVTLRCSSQSGHNTVSWYQQALGQGPQFIFQYYREEENGRGNFPPRFSGLQFPNYSSELNVNALELDDSALYLCASSLLGTSGIKQYFGPGTRLTVT.